This T cell receptor beta chain was documented in a study of T cells in Graves' hyperthyroidism and ophthalmopathy. Study details: At initial diagnosis, before any treatment had begun, peripheral blood was obtained.

V lost 0 bases and J lost 10, with 14 bases in between. In germline, CDR1 is SGHDT, CDR2 YYEEEE. CDR3 length: 14 residues. Amplified regions were TCR beta CDR3 sequences from RNA transcripts. Researchers ran a first-round RT-PCR on the TCR CDR3 using the HTBI primer set. TCRdb redid the calling of the multiplex PCR reads with MiXCR, one entry per CDR3 protein. The sample carries about 420,000 distinct CDR3 sequences, roughly 13% recorded once. This receptor was taken from a woman under 30 with Graves' hyperthyroidism. Sequenced: blood. The genes are TRBV5-6 and TRBJ2-1, with D unclear. CDR3 residues: CASSLGFGSYEQFF. The CDR3, as DNA: TGTGCCAGCAGCTTGGGATTCGGATCCTACGAGCAGTTCTTC. The variable domain in full, completed from reference TRBV5-6 and TRBJ2-1, reads DAGVTQSPTHLIKTRGQQVTLRCSPKSGHDTVSWYQQALGQGPQFIFQYYEEEERQRGNFPDRFSGHQFPNYSSELNVNALLLGDSALYLCASSLGFGSYEQFFGPGTRLTVL.